This T cell receptor beta chain was observed in a study of blood T cell repertoires in COVID-19. The sample holds a few counts of this clone. Germline V gives CDR1 SEHNR, CDR2 FQNEAQ (reference sequence). The CDR3 runs 14 residues. Trimming pared 2 bases from V and 3 bases from J, leaving 8 bases between. TCRdb's table, derived via immunoSEQ multiplex PCR, lists solely in-frame clones and lacks some. In the table there are under 300,000 clones, roughly 90% of which are singletons. Residents of over 20 US areas, aged about 18 to 100 years, made up the participants. This rearrangement joins TRBV7-9 to TRBJ1-5; the D is unclear. This sequence originates from a woman aged 55-75 years who had recovered from COVID-19. What was sequenced was PBMCs or T cells enriched from blood (not recorded which). The CDR3 bases are TGTGCCAGCAGCTTATCAGAGGTCAATCAGCCCCAGCATTTT. This gives the protein CASSLSEVNQPQHF.